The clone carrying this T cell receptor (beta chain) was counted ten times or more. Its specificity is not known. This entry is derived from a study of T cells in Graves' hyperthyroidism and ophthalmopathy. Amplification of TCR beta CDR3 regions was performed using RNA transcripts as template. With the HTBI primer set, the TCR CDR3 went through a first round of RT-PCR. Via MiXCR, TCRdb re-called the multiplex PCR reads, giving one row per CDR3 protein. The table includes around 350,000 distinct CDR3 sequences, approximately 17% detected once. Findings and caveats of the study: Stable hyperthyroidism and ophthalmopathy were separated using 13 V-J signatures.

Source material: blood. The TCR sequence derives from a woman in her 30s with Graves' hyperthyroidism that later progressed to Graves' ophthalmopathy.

In nucleotides, the CDR3 is TGTGCCAGCACCCGGGACCTGGACCACACTGAAGCTTTCTTT. Encoded protein: CASTRDLDHTEAFF. The V call is TRBV12-3 or TRBV12-4, the J call TRBJ1-1, with D tentatively TRBD1 (5 bases). The CDR3 is made up of 14 amino acids. Trimming pared 7 bases from V and 3 bases from J, leaving 15 bases between.